This T cell receptor beta chain was recovered during a study of cytomegalovirus exposure and HLA in healthy donors. At the level of the study: Genetic ancestry analysis placed over 65% of the 398 donors that were genotyped in the Caucasian-associated cluster.

Germline assignment: CDR1 GTSNPN and CDR2 SVGIG (reference sequence). The CDR3 consists of 14 residues. The V gene end was trimmed by 1 base and the J gene end by 3 bases; junction bases not matched to a gene: 3. The PCR employed 60 Vbeta primers together with 13 Jbeta primers. The repertoire was sequenced with immunoSEQ multiplex PCR; TCRdb's copy has only in-frame clones and lacks some. Of 85,000 to 110,000 clones in the sample, 79% were seen once. This receptor was taken from a man between 50 and 59 years old in good health and CMV-seropositive. This chain connects TRBV30 to TRBJ2-7; TRBD2 matches 10 bases. Sequenced input: PBMCs. The CDR3 reads CAWSGTSGYYEQYF. The CDR3 nucleotides read TGTGCCTGGAGTGGGACTAGCGGATACTACGAGCAGTACTTC. The full variable domain, rest sourced from reference TRBV30 and TRBJ2-7, is SQTIHQWPATLVQPVGSPLSLECTVEGTSNPNLYWYRQAAGRGLQLLFYSVGIGQISSEVPQNLSASRPQDRQFILSSKKLLLSDSGFYLCAWSGTSGYYEQYFGPGTRLTVT.